The sequence of this T cell receptor beta chain was determined in a study of blood T cell repertoires in COVID-19. Assignments of participants to cohorts depended upon their own reported clinical history. This table comes from immunoSEQ multiplex PCR, and its TCRdb copy is limited to in-frame clones, with some not included. The data hold roughly 340,000 clones, with around 87% observed a single time. The sample comprised PBMCs or T cells enriched from blood (not recorded which). The receptor's source is a man aged 40-55 years in a cohort exposed to, infected with or recovered from COVID-19 (not recorded which).

CDR3 region: CASSPGQGSSPLHF. The CDR3 region has the DNA TGTGCCAGCAGCCCGGGACAGGGGTCTTCACCCCTCCACTTT. The chain carries TRBV11-2 and TRBJ1-6; 10 bases are shared with TRBD1. Looked up from germline, CDR1 is SGHAT and CDR2 is FQNNGV. The CDR3 is 14 amino acids. V dropped 5 bases and J dropped 9; count of bases not matched to a gene: 4.